This T cell receptor (beta chain) was recovered during a study of T cells in Graves' hyperthyroidism and ophthalmopathy. Details on this clonotype: As yet, its antigen is unknown.

Overall study results and limits: Most clonotypes expanded in thyroid above 0.001 were likewise present in blood.

Amplified regions were TCR beta CDR3 sequences from RNA transcripts. HTBI primers drove first-round RT-PCR of the TCR CDR3. TCRdb re-called the multiplex PCR reads through MiXCR, storing one row per CDR3 protein. The sample lists fewer than 900,000 distinct CDR3 sequences; about 19% were seen once. This CDR3 spans 17 amino acids. The ends lost 0 bases at V and 3 bases at J; junction bases unmatched: 7. Germline V gene lookup returns CDR1 MGHRA and CDR2 YSYEKL. The receptor was derived from a woman aged 45-60 years with Graves' hyperthyroidism that later progressed to Graves' ophthalmopathy. Input material: blood. The rearrangement uses TRBV4-1 and TRBJ2-2, with TRBD1 matching 7 bases. The CDR3 bases are TGCGCCAGCAGCCAAGATGAGGGGGCCCCCTACACCGGGGAGCTGTTTTTT. It translates to CASSQDEGAPYTGELFF.